These T cell receptor beta chains were read from a single sample in a study of CXCR3-negative and CXCR3-positive naive CD8 T cells. One entry per CDR3 protein, without DNA, is what TCRdb gives after re-calling the 5' RACE reads. Its clone listing holds more than 80,000 distinct CDR3 sequences. Sample: naive CXCR3+ CD8+ T cells from blood. These receptors were taken from a human donor in good health. Some clones in this sample may be carry-over from other donors' samples. The CDR3 runs from the conserved cysteine through the conserved F or W.

j_gene | v_gene | CDR3aa
TRBJ1-1 | TRBV20-1 | CSASDLNTEAFF
TRBJ2-2 | TRBV28 | CASSFRGGELFF
TRBJ1-1 | TRBV5-5 | CASSLAWGQGARGNTEAFF
TRBJ2-5 | TRBV14 | CASSLSRGEQETQYF
TRBJ1-2 | TRBV7-9 | CASSEIPGQGDGYTF
TRBJ1-1 | TRBV4-1 | CASSQDWVSTEAFF
TRBJ2-1 | TRBV29-1 | CSVEDSGTGSEQFF
TRBJ2-1 | TRBV28 | CASSKIGQGVSNEQFF
TRBJ2-2 | TRBV3-1 | CASSQEGTSGGLMEELFF
TRBJ1-6 | TRBV5-4 | CASSLGPGSNSPLHF
TRBJ2-7 | TRBV3-1 | CASSLASGPYEQYF
TRBJ2-1 | TRBV6-2/TRBV6-3 | CASTSGTTYDEQFF
TRBJ2-2 | TRBV7-9 | CASSPQRNTGELFF
TRBJ2-1 | TRBV6-2/TRBV6-3 | CASSYAVFPNEQFF
TRBJ2-3 | TRBV27 | CASSNRRRESTDTQYF
TRBJ2-5 | TRBV12-3/TRBV12-4 | CASSMGPDWDQYF